The 23 T cell receptor beta chains below were found in one sample sequenced in a study of glioma-infiltrating T cells after dendritic cell vaccination listed by TCRdb under 2016. Library prep was done by the immunoSEQ multiplex PCR assay. Not all clones reach the TCRdb copy of this immuneACCESS table, which keeps in-frame sequences only. Checked studies attribute under half of the gap to unresolved V genes and leave the rest unexplained. This sample lists tens of thousands of clones; more than 70% were detected once. Around 2.9% of the sample goes to the ten largest clones. The input for sequencing was blood, taken before dendritic cell vaccination. These receptors were collected from a human donor with glioblastoma.

The V gene is TRBV6-5, the J gene TRBJ2-7, with TRBD1 matching over 10 bases. The CDR3 has 13 residues. The V and J ends lost 10 bases and 4 bases, in that order; junction bases with no gene match: 7. The germline gives CDR1 MNHEY, CDR2 SVGAGI. The CDR3 protein is CATTRDRGYEQYF. For the CDR3, the DNA is TGTGCCACCACCCGGGACAGGGGTTACGAGCAGTACTTC.

J is TRBJ2-7 and V is TRBV2; 9 bases match TRBD1. The CDR3 covers 14 residues. J gave up 6 bases and V 6 bases, and 9 bases lay outside the gene matches. Per germline, CDR1 SNHLY and CDR2 FYNNEI. CDR3 bases: TGTGCCAGCAGGGACCGGACAGGGGCTGGCGAGCAGTACTTC. This translates into CASRDRTGAGEQYF.

In DNA, the CDR3 is TGTGCCAGCAGTACTAGCGGGCCTTACAATGAGCAGTTCTTC. This gives the protein CASSTSGPYNEQFF. J is TRBJ2-1 and V is TRBV6-5; 9 bases align to TRBD2. Trimming removed 5 bases from V and 4 bases from J; junction bases left unmatched: 3. This CDR3 has 14 amino acids. Per the germline V gene, CDR1 is MNHEY and CDR2 is SVGAGI.

The chain has TRBV6-1 and TRBJ2-7, with 9 bases lining up with TRBD1. The length of the CDR3 is 15 residues. V was clipped by 7 bases and J by 0 bases; unmatched bases: 7. CDR1 and CDR2 from the germline V gene are MNHNS and SASEGT. Here the CDR3 DNA reads TGTGCCAGCACCCCTGGGACAGGGTACTCCTACGAGCAGTACTTC. It codes for CASTPGTGYSYEQYF.

The V call is TRBV5-1, the J call TRBJ2-3, with D unresolved. Germline-derived CDR1 and CDR2 are SGHRS and YFSETQ. This CDR3 comprises 14 residues. Trimming took off 4 bases at V and 3 bases at J, with 12 bases between the two ends. This CDR3 is CASSPGRFTDTQYF. In nucleotides, the CDR3 is TGCGCCAGCAGCCCCGGTCGTTTTACAGATACGCAGTATTTT.

The gene calls are TRBV6-5 and TRBJ1-1; 7 bases line up with TRBD1. With V trimmed by 4 bases and J by 3 bases, 5 bases remained unmatched. The CDR3 has 14 amino acids. Germline CDR1 MNHEY, CDR2 SVGAGI. CDR3: CASSSRQGHTEAFF. The DNA of the CDR3 is TGTGCCAGCAGTTCCCGACAGGGCCACACTGAAGCTTTCTTT.

The chain carries TRBV25-1 and TRBJ1-1; 7 bases map to TRBD1. V shed 1 base and J 9 bases; nucleotides not matched to a gene: 5. The CDR3 loop spans 13 amino acids. Germline CDR1 MGHDK, CDR2 SYGVNS. The CDR3 DNA reads TGTGCCAGCAGTGAATCAGGGGGTTCCCAAGCTTTCTTT. Translating it yields CASSESGGSQAFF.

The chain employs TRBV2 and TRBJ2-1; 10 positions match TRBD2. The junction had 6 bases not matched to a gene; V was cut back by 6 bases and J by 4 bases. The CDR3 totals 15 residues. Germline loops: CDR1 SNHLY, CDR2 FYNNEI. The CDR3 loop is CASRTLAGEYNEQFF. The CDR3 DNA reads TGTGCCAGCAGGACCCTAGCGGGGGAGTACAATGAGCAGTTCTTC.

The rearrangement links TRBV2 to TRBJ2-5; tentatively, D is TRBD2 (6 bases). Trimming removed 1 base at V and 1 base at J, with 10 bases between. This CDR3 is built from 15 residues. Germline-derived CDR1 and CDR2 are SNHLY and FYNNEI. The CDR3 reads CASSEVAGPQETQYF. The CDR3 DNA sequence: TGTGCCAGCAGTGAAGTGGCGGGGCCCCAAGAGACCCAGTACTTC.

This chain links TRBV11-3 with TRBJ2-3; D not certain. The CDR3 is 13 amino acids. The germline CDR1 and CDR2 sequences are SGHNT and YENEEA. V was pared by 5 bases and J by 2 bases, with 8 bases between. CDR3 amino acids: CASSLSFTDTQYF. The CDR3 DNA is TGTGCCAGCAGCCTCTCCTTCACAGATACGCAGTATTTT.

The gene calls are TRBV7-2 and TRBJ2-1; 13 nucleotides agree with TRBD2. The germline gives CDR1 SGHTA, CDR2 FQGNSA. V shed 0 bases, J shed 6 bases, and the junction held 5 bases outside the gene matches. The CDR3 totals 17 residues. The DNA of the CDR3 is TGTGCCAGCAGCTTAGCGCTCGGGACTAGCGGGATCAATGAGCAGTTCTTC. It translates to CASSLALGTSGINEQFF. Filled out from reference TRBV7-2 and TRBJ2-1, the complete variable domain reads GAGVSQSPSNKVTEKGKDVELRCDPISGHTALYWYRQSLGQGLEFLIYFQGNSAPDKSGLPSDRFSAERTGGSVSTLTIQRTQQEDSAVYLCASSLALGTSGINEQFFGPGTRLTVL.

V and J are TRBV29-1 and TRBJ1-5; D may be TRBD1 (5 bases). CDR1 and CDR2 from the germline V gene are SQVTM and ANQGSEA. This CDR3 has 13 residues. Trimming removed 5 bases at V and 1 base at J, with 9 bases between. CDR3 in amino acids: CSVSDSSNQPQHF. For the CDR3, the DNA is TGCAGCGTTTCAGACAGCAGCAATCAGCCCCAGCATTTT.

The chain combines TRBV5-1 with TRBJ2-1, with TRBD2 identical over 8 bases. The CDR3 is made up of 15 amino acids. CDR1 and CDR2 from the germline V gene are SGHRS and YFSETQ. Trimming took 0 bases from V and 4 from J; bases not matched to a gene: 3. This chain's CDR3 is CASSLDAGGYNEQFF. In nucleotides, the CDR3 is TGCGCCAGCAGCTTGGATGCGGGGGGTTACAATGAGCAGTTCTTC.

This clone is categorized as large. The rearrangement joins TRBV6-4 to TRBJ2-3, with a tentative D call TRBD1 (6 bases). Germline CDR1 is MRHNA and CDR2 is SNTAGT. This CDR3 contains 13 residues. The V end was cut by 5 bases, the J end by 2 bases, with 8 bases between. CDR3 residues: CASSPGDTDTQYF. The CDR3 region has the DNA TGTGCCAGCAGTCCAGGGGACACAGATACGCAGTATTTT.

This clone was observed once. The genes are TRBV11-2 and TRBJ2-2; 9 positions match TRBD1. After removal of 1 base from V and 7 bases from J, the junction contained 4 bases not matched to a gene. The CDR3 covers 15 residues. Germline CDR1 is SGHAT and CDR2 is FQNNGV. The chain's CDR3 is CASSLGGQGHGELFF. The CDR3 region has the DNA TGTGCCAGCAGCTTAGGAGGACAGGGGCACGGGGAGCTGTTTTTT.

The chain carries TRBV14 and TRBJ2-7, with a weak D call TRBD2 (6 bases). V lost 4 bases to trimming and J lost 0 bases, with 13 bases between them. CDR3 size: 15 residues. The germline gives CDR1 SGHDN, CDR2 FVKESK. The CDR3, as DNA: TGTGCCAGCAGCCCACTGGGACTCCTCTCCTACGAGCAGTACTTC. This encodes CASSPLGLLSYEQYF.

This chain connects TRBV5-1 to TRBJ1-1, with D maybe TRBD1 (5 bases). The CDR3 is made up of 13 amino acids. From germline, CDR1 is SGHRS and CDR2 YFSETQ. The V end was cut by 4 bases, the J end by 4 bases, with 11 bases between. Written as DNA, the CDR3 is TGCGCCAGCAGCCCCCAGGGTAGCACTGAAGCTTTCTTT. Its translation: CASSPQGSTEAFF.

The chain couples TRBV6-1 to TRBJ2-7; possible D gene TRBD2, 5 bases. The CDR3 loop spans 13 amino acids. Trimming removed 6 bases from V and 2 bases from J, with 11 bases in between. CDR1 and CDR2 (germline): MNHNS, SASEGT. The chain's CDR3 is CASRQPGTYEQYF. The CDR3 DNA sequence: TGTGCCAGCAGACAACCCGGGACCTACGAGCAGTACTTC.

The chain uses TRBV10-3 and TRBJ2-2; D perhaps matches TRBD2 (5 bases). The ends were cut back, 5 bases at V and 2 bases at J, with 15 bases in the middle. CDR1 is ENHRY, CDR2 SYGVKD, per germline. This CDR3 is 16 amino acids long. CDR3 in amino acids: CAISPSTMLNTGELFF. The CDR3 nucleotides read TGTGCCATCAGTCCCTCGACTATGCTAAACACCGGGGAGCTGTTTTTT.

The chain is built from TRBV18 and TRBJ2-7; no clear D gene. Germline V gene lookup returns CDR1 KGHSH and CDR2 LQKENI. The V end was cut by 2 bases, the J end by 4 bases, with 9 bases between. This CDR3 region has 13 residues. CDR3 sequence: CASSPETGYEQYF. The CDR3 DNA follows: TGTGCCAGCTCACCAGAAACCGGGTACGAGCAGTACTTC.

The V gene is TRBV21-1, the J gene TRBJ1-5; TRBD1 is the table's D call, not checked against the DNA. TRBV21-1 is a recognized pseudogene. The CDR3 extends over 19 amino acids. The chain's CDR3 is CASSKVATGPQDGNQPQHF. DNA of the CDR3: TGTGCCAGCAGCAAAGTTGCGACAGGGCCACAGGATGGCAATCAGCCCCAGCATTTT.

V is TRBV7-9 and J is TRBJ2-1; D is ambiguous. Germline V CDR1 and CDR2: SEHNR, FQNEAQ (reference sequence). CDR3 length: 13 amino acids. V was pared by 5 bases and J by 5 bases, with 10 bases between. DNA of the CDR3: TGTGCCAGCAGCGCCGACCGGGACAATGAGCAGTTCTTC. It translates to CASSADRDNEQFF.

The chain joins TRBV2 to TRBJ2-5, with 7 bases identical to TRBD1. The ends lost 2 bases at V and 5 bases at J; junction bases unmatched: 8. The CDR3 totals 15 residues. Germline V gives CDR1 SNHLY, CDR2 FYNNEI. Written as DNA, the CDR3 is TGTGCCAGCAGTGAAAGCAGGGGGAGATGGGAGACCCAGTACTTC. It is translated as CASSESRGRWETQYF.